The source of this T cell receptor (beta chain) is a study of blood T cell repertoires in COVID-19 (dated by TCRdb to 2018 to 2020). Some background on the complete study: Collaborator samples came from the United States, Italy and Spain and covered acute and convalescent phases of COVID-19. Deeply sampled blood TCRbeta repertoires from subjects exposed to, actively infected with, or recovered from COVID-19 were included in the dataset. The repertoires were released in a freely available public database meant as a resource for research on the immune response to SARS-CoV-2. Samples came from the ongoing ImmuneRACE study (first 160 participants) plus 1,254 subjects from 6 global collaborators. Where available, HLA class I and class II types were taken from metadata supplied by the sample provider and were not determined by assay-based typing. Sample metadata almost always included a de-identified subject ID, COVID-19 status, age in years and sex. The material from the prospective study consisted of cDNA or gDNA derived from T cells, B-cell-depleted T cells, or PBMCs. Broad study findings and their caveats: Clinical and demographic metadata were provided uncurated, with the amount varying by source and participant.

TCRbeta CDR3 regions were amplified from genomic DNA using the immunoSEQ Assay, a bias-controlled multiplex PCR. In the original analysis: Nucleated cell counts per sample were estimated from amplification of reference gene primers within the assay. To quantify the absolute abundance of each unique TCRbeta CDR3 rearrangement, sequence reads were collapsed and filtered. Productive Simpson clonality was computed per sample as the square root of Simpson's diversity index over productive rearrangements. The clones in this table, taken by TCRdb from immuneACCESS, are in-frame only. Not every clone is retained; where verified, under half of the shortfall comes from an unresolved V gene, and the cause of the rest is unknown. Clonal size and the V and J genes are those of that table, whereas D and trimming came from the DNA. This sample is represented by approximately 38,000 clones; roughly 87% of them were singletons. 7.2% of the sample rests with the top ten.

After removal of 2 bases from V and 9 bases from J, the junction retains 10 bases not matched to a gene. From the germline V gene, CDR1 is SGHRS and CDR2 is YFSETQ. Including cysteine and phenylalanine, the CDR3 has 15 amino acids. Only CDR3 DNA is held: 45 bases, read in frame from base 1. This clone was picked up a small number of times. Its antigen is still unknown. No quality values exist for individual bases; no much larger clone is one base distant. Collaborating institutions collected whole blood in K2EDTA tubes following their own protocols. For TCRbeta analysis, collaborators shipped samples as frozen whole blood, isolated PBMCs, or DNA extracted from either of those sample types.

The sequencing sample was made of peripheral blood. The sequence derives from a human donor in a cohort sampled during active COVID-19. This chain is built from TRBV5-1 and TRBJ2-5; 10 bases in the junction line up with TRBD2. The CDR3 protein sequence reads: CASSFGTSGEGAQYF. Here is the DNA: TGCGCCAGCAGCTTTGGAACTAGCGGGGAGGGGGCCCAGTACTTC.